Listed here are 4 T cell receptor beta chains from one sample, sequenced in a study of blood T cells in healthy people across ages. Then a second PCR, running roughly 7 to 11 cycles, was carried out with a sample-barcoded 5' primer and a J-beta primer mix. MiXCR, run by TCRdb on the 5' RACE reads, gives a single entry per CDR3 protein. The sample lists 1.5 million to 2 million distinct CDR3 sequences, approximately 50% occurring once. Sequencing was performed on blood. All receptors come from a woman aged 35 to 49 in good health.

The V and J genes are TRBV2 and TRBJ1-6, with D possibly being TRBD1 (6 bases). The germline V and J ends were trimmed by 7 bases and 5 bases, with 9 bases remaining between them. Germline-derived CDR1 and CDR2 are SNHLY and FYNNEI. The CDR3 loop spans 13 amino acids. CDR3 sequence (DNA): TGTGCCAGCAAAAACAGGGATAATTCACCCCTCCACTTT. It encodes CASKNRDNSPLHF.

The V and J genes are TRBV18 and TRBJ2-1; 9 nucleotides align to TRBD1. V was pared by 3 bases and J by 3 bases, with 6 bases of the junction left unmatched. The germline V gene has CDR1 KGHSH and CDR2 LQKENI. The CDR3 length is 16 residues. CDR3 DNA sequence: TGTGCCAGCTCACCTAGGGACAGGGTGGACTACAATGAGCAGTTCTTC. It encodes CASSPRDRVDYNEQFF.

This sequence joins TRBV18 and TRBJ2-1; a possible D gene is TRBD1 (6 bases). Trimming took 3 bases from V and 6 from J, leaving 18 bases between them. Germline assignment: CDR1 KGHSH and CDR2 LQKENI. The CDR3 loop spans 16 amino acids. The CDR3 DNA reads as TGTGCCAGCTCACCGGTCGCAGGGGTGGAGGTCAATGAGCAGTTCTTC. This translates into CASSPVAGVEVNEQFF. The complete variable domain, with remaining parts taken from reference TRBV18 and TRBJ2-1, reads NAGVMQNPRHLVRRRGQEARLRCSPMKGHSHVYWYRQLPEEGLKFMVYLQKENIIDESGMPKERFSAEFPKEGPSILRIQQVVRGDSAAYFCASSPVAGVEVNEQFFGPGTRLTVL.

The V gene is TRBV10-3, the J gene TRBJ2-4, with D unresolved. V lost 8 bases and J 2 bases, leaving 16 bases between the germline ends. Germline assignment: CDR1 ENHRY and CDR2 SYGVKD. The length of the CDR3 is 15 residues. The CDR3 DNA is TGTGCCATCGGCGAGTCGGGTTACTCCAAAAACATTCAGTACTTC. Its translation is CAIGESGYSKNIQYF.